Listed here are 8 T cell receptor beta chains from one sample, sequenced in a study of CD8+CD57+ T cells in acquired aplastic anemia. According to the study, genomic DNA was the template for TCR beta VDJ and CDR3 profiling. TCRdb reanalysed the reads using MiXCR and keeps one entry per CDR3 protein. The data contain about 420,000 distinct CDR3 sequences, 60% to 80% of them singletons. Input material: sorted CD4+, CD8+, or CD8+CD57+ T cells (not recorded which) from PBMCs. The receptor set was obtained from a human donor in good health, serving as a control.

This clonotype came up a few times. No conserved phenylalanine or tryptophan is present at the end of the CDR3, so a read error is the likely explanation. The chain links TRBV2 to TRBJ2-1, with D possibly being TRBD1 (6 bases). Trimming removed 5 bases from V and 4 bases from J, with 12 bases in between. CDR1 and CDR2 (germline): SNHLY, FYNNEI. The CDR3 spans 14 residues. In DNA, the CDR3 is TGTGCCAGCAGTCCGGACAGCGCGTACAATGAGCAGTTCTCT. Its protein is CASSPDSAYNEQFS.

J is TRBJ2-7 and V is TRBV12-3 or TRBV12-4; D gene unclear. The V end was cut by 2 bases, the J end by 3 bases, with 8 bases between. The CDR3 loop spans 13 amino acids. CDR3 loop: CASSLHDNYEQYF. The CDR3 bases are TGTGCCAGCAGTTTACATGACAACTACGAGCAGTACTTC.

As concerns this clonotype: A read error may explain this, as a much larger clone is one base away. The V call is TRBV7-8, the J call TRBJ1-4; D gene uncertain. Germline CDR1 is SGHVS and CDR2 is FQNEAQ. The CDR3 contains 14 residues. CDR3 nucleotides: TGTGCCGGCAGCTTGGTGGGCCAGAATGAAAAACTGTTTTTT. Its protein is CAGSLVGQNEKLFF.

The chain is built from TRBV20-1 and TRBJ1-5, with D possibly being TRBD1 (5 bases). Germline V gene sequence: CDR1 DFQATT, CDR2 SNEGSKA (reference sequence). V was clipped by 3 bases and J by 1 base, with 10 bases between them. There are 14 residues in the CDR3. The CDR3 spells CSARAGLSNQPQHF. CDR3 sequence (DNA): TGCAGTGCTAGGGCAGGGTTAAGCAATCAGCCCCAGCATTTT.

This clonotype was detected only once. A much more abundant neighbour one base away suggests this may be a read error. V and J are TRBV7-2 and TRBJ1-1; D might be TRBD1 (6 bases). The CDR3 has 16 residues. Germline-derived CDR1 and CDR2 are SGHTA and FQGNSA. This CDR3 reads CASRQKFGGHDTGAFF. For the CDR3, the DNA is TGTGCCAGCAGGCAGAAATTCGGGGGGCATGACACTGGAGCTTTCTTT.

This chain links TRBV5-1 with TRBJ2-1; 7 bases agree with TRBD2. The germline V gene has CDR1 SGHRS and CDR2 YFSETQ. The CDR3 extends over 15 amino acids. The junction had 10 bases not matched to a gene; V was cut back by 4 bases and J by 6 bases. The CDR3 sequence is CASSVGLAGVNEQFF. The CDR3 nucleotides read TGCGCCAGCAGCGTGGGGCTGGCGGGGGTCAATGAGCAGTTCTTC.

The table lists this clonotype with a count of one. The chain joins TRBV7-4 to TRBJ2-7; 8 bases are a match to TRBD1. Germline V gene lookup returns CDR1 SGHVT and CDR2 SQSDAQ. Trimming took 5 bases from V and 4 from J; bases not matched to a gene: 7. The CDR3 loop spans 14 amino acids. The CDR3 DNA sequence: TGTGCCAGCAGCGGAAAGACAGGGGCTTACGAGCAGTACTTC. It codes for CASSGKTGAYEQYF. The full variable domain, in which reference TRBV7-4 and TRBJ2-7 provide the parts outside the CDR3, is GAGVSQSPRYKVAKRGRDVALRCDSISGHVTLYWYRQTLGQGSEVLTYSQSDAQRDKSGRPSGRFSAERPERSVSTLKIQRTEQGDSAVYLCASSGKTGAYEQYFGPGTRLTVT.

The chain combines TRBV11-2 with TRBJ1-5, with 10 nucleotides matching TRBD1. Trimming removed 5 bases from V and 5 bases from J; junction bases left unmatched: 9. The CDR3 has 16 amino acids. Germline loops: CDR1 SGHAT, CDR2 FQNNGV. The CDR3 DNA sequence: TGTGCCAGCAGCCATAAAGACGGACAGGGGGATCAGCCCCAGCATTTT. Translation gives CASSHKDGQGDQPQHF.